One sample yielded the 2 T cell receptor beta chains listed below, sequenced in a study of CD8 T cells in ankylosing spondylitis (dated by TCRdb to the late 2010s). The library was made by 5' RACE. These reads were obtained on an Illumina HiSeq 2500. TCRdb took the public reads, trimmed them with fastp at Q25, ran MiXCR for clone calling and kept in-frame beta chains. Each CDR3 protein appears once, grouped with its most common genes and DNA. The sample table lists fewer than 200,000 distinct CDR3 sequences, around 18% of them with a count of one. The top ten constitute roughly 8% of the sample. Material: blood, either unsorted or a sorted T cell fraction (not recorded which). The origin of the receptors is a male donor with ankylosing spondylitis or in good health (not recorded which).

This clonotype has a count of ten or more. In DNA form, the CDR3 reads TGTGCCAGCAGTTTAGGACTAGCGGGAGGACCCTACGAGCAGTACTTC. Its protein product is CASSLGLAGGPYEQYF. The V call is TRBV28, the J call TRBJ2-7, with 14 positions matching TRBD2. CDR1 MDHEN and CDR2 SYDVKM come from the germline V gene. J lost 2 bases, V lost 2 bases, and 2 bases had no gene match. This CDR3 spans 16 amino acids. Combining the CDR3 with reference TRBV28 and TRBJ2-7 gives the whole variable domain DVKVTQSSRYLVKRTGEKVFLECVQDMDHENMFWYRQDPGLGLRLIYFSYDVKMKEKGDIPEGYSVSREKKERFSLILESASTNQTSMYLCASSLGLAGGPYEQYFGPGTRLTVT.

This clonotype was counted many times. The chain carries TRBV20-1 and TRBJ2-7; maybe TRBD2 (6 bases). The CDR3 consists of 14 residues. In germline, CDR1 is DFQATT, CDR2 SNEGSKA (reference sequence). V lost 7 bases, J lost 0 bases, and 16 bases lay in between. Here the CDR3 DNA reads TGCAGTGGGAAGGGGACTTTAAGCTCCTACGAGCAGTACTTC. This sequence encodes CSGKGTLSSYEQYF.